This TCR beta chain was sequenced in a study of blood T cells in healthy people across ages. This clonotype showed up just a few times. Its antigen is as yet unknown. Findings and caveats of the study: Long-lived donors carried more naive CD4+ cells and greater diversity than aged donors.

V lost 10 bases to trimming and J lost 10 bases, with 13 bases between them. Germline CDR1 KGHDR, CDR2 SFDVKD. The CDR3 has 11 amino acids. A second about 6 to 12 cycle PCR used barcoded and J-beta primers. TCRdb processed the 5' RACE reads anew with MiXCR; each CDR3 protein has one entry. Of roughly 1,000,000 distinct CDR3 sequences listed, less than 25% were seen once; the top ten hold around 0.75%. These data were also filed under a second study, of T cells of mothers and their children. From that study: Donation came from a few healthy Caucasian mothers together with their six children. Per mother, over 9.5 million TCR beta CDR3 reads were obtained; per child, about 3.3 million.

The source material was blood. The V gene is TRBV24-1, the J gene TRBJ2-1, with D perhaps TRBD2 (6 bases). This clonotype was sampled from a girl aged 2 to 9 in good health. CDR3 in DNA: TGTGCCACAGGACCCGGAGGGGAGCAGTTCTTC. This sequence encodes CATGPGGEQFF.